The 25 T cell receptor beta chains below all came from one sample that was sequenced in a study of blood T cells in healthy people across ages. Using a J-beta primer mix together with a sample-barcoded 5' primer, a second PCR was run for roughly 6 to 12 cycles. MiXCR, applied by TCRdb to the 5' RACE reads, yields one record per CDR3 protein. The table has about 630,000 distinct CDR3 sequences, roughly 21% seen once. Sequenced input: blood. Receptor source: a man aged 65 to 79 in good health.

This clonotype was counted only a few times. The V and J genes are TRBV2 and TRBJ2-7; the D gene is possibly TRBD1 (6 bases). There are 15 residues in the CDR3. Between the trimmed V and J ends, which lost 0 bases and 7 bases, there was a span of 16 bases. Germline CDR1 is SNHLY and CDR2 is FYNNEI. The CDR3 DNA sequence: TGTGCCAGCAGTGAAGCGGCCTTGGGGGCTACGGAGCAGTACTTC. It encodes CASSEAALGATEQYF.

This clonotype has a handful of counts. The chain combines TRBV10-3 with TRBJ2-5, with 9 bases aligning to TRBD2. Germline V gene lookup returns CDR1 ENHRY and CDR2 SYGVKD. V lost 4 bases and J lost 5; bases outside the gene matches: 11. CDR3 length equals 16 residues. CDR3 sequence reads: CAISGIAGAGRETQYF. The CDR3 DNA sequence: TGTGCCATCAGTGGGATAGCGGGAGCCGGTAGGGAGACCCAGTACTTC.

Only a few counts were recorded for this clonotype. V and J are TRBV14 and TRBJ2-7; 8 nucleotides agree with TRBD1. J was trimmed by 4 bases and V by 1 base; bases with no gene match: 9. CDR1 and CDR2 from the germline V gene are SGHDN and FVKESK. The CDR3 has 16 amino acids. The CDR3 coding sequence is TGTGCCAGCAGCCAAGTTCCAGGGGGCTACGGGTACGAGCAGTACTTC. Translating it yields CASSQVPGGYGYEQYF. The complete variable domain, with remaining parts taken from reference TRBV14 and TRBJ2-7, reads EAGVTQFPSHSVIEKGQTVTLRCDPISGHDNLYWYRRVMGKEIKFLLHFVKESKQDESGMPNNRFLAERTGGTYSTLKVQPAELEDSGVYFCASSQVPGGYGYEQYFGPGTRLTVT.

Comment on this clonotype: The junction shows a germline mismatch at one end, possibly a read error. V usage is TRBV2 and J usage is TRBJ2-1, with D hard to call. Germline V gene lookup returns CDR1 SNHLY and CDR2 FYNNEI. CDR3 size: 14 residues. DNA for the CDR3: TGTGCCAGCAGTGAGTCCCGGACCCTCAATGGGCAGTTCTTC. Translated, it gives CASSESRTLNGQFF.

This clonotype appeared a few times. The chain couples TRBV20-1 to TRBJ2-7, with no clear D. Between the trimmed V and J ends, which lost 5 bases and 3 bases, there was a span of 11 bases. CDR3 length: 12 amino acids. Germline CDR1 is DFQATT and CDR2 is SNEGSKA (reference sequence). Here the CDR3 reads CSAASVNYEQYF. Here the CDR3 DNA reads TGCAGTGCTGCCAGTGTTAACTACGAGCAGTACTTC.

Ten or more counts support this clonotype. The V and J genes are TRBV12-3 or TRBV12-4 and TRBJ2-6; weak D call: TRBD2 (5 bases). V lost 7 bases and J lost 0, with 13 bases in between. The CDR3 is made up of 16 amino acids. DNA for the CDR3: TGTGCCAGCATGGTTGGGGAGCACTCTGGGGCCAACGTCCTGACTTTC. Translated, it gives CASMVGEHSGANVLTF.

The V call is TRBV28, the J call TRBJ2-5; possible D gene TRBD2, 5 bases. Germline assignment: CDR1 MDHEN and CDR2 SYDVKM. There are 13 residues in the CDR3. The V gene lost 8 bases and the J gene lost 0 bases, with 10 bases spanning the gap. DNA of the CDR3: TGTGCCAGCTCTTGGGAGTACCAAGAGACCCAGTACTTC. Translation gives CASSWEYQETQYF.

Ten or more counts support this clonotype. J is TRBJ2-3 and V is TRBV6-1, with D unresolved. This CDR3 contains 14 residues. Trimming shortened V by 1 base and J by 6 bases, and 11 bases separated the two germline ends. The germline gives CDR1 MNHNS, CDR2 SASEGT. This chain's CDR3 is CASSEVGIPDTQYF. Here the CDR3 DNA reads TGTGCCAGCAGTGAAGTGGGTATCCCCGATACGCAGTATTTT.

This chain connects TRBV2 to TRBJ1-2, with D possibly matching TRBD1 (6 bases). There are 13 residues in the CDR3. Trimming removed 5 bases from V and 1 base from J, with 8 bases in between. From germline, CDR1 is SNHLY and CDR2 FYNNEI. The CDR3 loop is CASSRDNNYGYTF. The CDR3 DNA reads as TGTGCCAGCAGTCGGGACAATAACTATGGCTACACCTTC. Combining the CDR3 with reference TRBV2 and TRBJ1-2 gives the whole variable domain EPEVTQTPSHQVTQMGQEVILRCVPISNHLYFYWYRQILGQKVEFLVSFYNNEISEKSEIFDDQFSVERPDGSNFTLKIRSTKLEDSAMYFCASSRDNNYGYTFGSGTRLTVV.

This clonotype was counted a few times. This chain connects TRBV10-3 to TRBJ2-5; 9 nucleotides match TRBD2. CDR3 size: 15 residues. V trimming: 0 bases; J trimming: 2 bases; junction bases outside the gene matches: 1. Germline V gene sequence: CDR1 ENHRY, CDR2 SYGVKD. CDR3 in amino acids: CAISESTSGQETQYF. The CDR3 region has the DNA TGTGCCATCAGTGAGTCAACTAGCGGGCAAGAGACCCAGTACTTC.

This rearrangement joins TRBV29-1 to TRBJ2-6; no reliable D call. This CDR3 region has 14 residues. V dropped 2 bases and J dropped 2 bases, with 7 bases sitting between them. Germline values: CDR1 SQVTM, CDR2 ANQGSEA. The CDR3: CSVEQWAGANVLTF. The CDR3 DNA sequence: TGCAGCGTTGAACAGTGGGCTGGGGCCAACGTCCTGACTTTC.

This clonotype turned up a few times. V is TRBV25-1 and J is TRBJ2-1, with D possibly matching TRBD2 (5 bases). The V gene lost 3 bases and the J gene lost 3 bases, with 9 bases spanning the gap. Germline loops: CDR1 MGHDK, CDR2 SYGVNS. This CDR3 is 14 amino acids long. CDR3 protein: CASSDSGFYNEQFF. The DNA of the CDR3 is TGTGCCAGCAGTGACAGCGGATTCTACAATGAGCAGTTCTTC.

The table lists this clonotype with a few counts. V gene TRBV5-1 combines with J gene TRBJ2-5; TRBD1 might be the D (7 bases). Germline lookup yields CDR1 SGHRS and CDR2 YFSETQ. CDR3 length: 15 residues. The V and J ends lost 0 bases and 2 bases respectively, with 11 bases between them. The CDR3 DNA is TGCGCCAGCAGCTTGGAACAGGGGAGGCAAGAGACCCAGTACTTC. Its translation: CASSLEQGRQETQYF.

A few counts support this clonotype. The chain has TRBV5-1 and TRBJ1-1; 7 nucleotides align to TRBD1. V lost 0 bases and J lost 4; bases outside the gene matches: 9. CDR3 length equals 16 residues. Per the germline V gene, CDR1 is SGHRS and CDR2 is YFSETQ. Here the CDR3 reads CASSLGPDRVVTEAFF. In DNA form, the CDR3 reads TGCGCCAGCAGCTTGGGTCCTGACAGGGTGGTCACTGAAGCTTTCTTT.

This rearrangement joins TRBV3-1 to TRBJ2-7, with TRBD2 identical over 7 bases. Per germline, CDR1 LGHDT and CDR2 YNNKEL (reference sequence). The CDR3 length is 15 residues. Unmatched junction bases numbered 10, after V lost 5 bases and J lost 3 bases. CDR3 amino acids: CASSSASGGYYEQYF. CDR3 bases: TGTGCCAGCAGCTCTGCTAGCGGAGGGTACTACGAGCAGTACTTC.

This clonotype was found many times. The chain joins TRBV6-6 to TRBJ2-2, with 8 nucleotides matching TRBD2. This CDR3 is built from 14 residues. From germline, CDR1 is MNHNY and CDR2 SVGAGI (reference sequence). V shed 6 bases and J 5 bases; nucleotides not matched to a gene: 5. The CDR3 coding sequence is TGTGCCAGCAGGAGGACTAGCTATACCGGGGAGCTGTTTTTT. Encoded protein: CASRRTSYTGELFF.

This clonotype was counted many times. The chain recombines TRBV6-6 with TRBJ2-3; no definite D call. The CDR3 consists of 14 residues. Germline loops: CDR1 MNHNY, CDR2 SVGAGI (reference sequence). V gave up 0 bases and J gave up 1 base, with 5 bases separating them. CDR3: CASSYSWGTDTQYF. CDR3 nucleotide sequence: TGTGCCAGCAGTTACTCATGGGGCACAGATACGCAGTATTTT.

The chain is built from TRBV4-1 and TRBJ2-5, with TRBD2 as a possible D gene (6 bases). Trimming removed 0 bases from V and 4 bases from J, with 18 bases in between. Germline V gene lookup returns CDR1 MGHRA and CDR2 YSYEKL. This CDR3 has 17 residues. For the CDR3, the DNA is TGCGCCAGCAGCCAAGATAACACGGGACTTAGGGGAGAGACCCAGTACTTC. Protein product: CASSQDNTGLRGETQYF.

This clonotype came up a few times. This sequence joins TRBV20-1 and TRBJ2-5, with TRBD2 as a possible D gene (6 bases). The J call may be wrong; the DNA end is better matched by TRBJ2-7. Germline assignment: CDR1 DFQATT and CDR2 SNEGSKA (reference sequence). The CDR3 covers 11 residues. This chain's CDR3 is CSVPEGREQYF. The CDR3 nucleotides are TGCAGTGTGCCGGAGGGTCGCGAGCAGTACTTC.

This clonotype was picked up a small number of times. The CDR3 coding sequence is TGCGCCAGCAGCTGGGGGACTAGCGGGAACCAAGAGACCCAGTACTTC. Translation gives CASSWGTSGNQETQYF. The genes are TRBV5-1 and TRBJ2-5, with 13 bases identical to TRBD2. Germline V gives CDR1 SGHRS, CDR2 YFSETQ. The CDR3 covers 16 residues. With 3 bases clipped from V and 0 bases from J, the junction kept 2 bases outside the gene matches. Variable domain in full (rest from reference TRBV5-1 and TRBJ2-5): KAGVTQTPRYLIKTRGQQVTLSCSPISGHRSVSWYQQTPGQGLQFLFEYFSETQRNKGNFPGRFSGRQFSNSRSEMNVSTLELGDSALYLCASSWGTSGNQETQYFGPGTRLLVL.

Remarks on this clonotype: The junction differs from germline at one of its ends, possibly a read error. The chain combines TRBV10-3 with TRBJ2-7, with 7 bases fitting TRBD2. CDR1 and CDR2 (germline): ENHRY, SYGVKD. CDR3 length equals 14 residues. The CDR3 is CATSELGGSGEQYF. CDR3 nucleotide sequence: TGTGCCACCAGTGAACTTGGCGGGAGTGGAGAGCAGTACTTC.

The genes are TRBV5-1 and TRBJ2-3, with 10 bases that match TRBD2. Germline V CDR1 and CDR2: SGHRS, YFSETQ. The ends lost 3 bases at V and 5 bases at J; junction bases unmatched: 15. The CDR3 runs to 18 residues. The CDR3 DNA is TGCGCCAGCAGCTCCGCCGGGACTAGCGCCGTCGCTGGAGATACGCAGTATTTT. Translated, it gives CASSSAGTSAVAGDTQYF.

In nucleotides, the CDR3 is TGTGCCAGCAGCCAAGATGGAGACAGCAAAGGGGAGACCCAGTACTTC. As protein: CASSQDGDSKGETQYF. This chain links TRBV4-2 with TRBJ2-5, with D possibly matching TRBD1 (5 bases). V was trimmed by 0 bases and J by 5 bases, leaving 16 bases between them. CDR1 is LGHNA and CDR2 is YNFKEQ in the germline V gene. The CDR3 has 16 residues.

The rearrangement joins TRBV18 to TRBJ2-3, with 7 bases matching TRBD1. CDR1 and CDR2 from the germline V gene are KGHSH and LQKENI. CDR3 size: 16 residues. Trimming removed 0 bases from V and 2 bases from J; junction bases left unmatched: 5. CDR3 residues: CASSPPVGTATDTQYF. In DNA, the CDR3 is TGTGCCAGCTCACCACCGGTAGGGACAGCCACAGATACGCAGTATTTT.

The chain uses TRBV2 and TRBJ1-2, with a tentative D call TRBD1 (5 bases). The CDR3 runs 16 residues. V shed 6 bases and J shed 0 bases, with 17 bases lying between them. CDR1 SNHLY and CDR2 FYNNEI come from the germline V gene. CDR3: CASRSGGTAPNYGYTF. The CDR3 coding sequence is TGTGCCAGCAGATCCGGGGGGACGGCTCCTAACTATGGCTACACCTTC.